This T cell receptor beta chain appears in the sequencing data of a study of chemoradiotherapy in HPV16-positive cancers. TCRdb keeps only in-frame clones here, not all; method: immunoSEQ multiplex PCR. Of about 35,000 clones in the sample, approximately 90% were seen once. Germline values: CDR1 SGHTS, CDR2 YDEGEE. There are 15 residues in the CDR3. Unmatched junction bases numbered 11, after V lost 4 bases and J lost 8 bases. This clone has only one observation. The receptor's source is a human donor with HPV-associated anogenital cancer. The chain carries TRBV5-8 and TRBJ2-1, with TRBD2 matching over 8 bases. Specimen: blood, collected from a patient who underwent chemoradiotherapy. The CDR3 DNA sequence: TGTGCCAGCAGCACAATGACTAGCGAGATGGATGAGCAGTTCTTC. Protein product: CASSTMTSEMDEQFF.